This TCR beta chain was identified in a study of graft-versus-host responses after intestinal transplantation. Whole-study results and caveats: High graft-versus-host to host-versus-graft T cell clonal ratios marked allografts of patients with graft-donor macrochimerism.

For this clone: The antigen remains undetermined.

Profiling relied on immunoSEQ multiplex PCR, and the TCRdb table lists in-frame clones only, not all of them. The table shows fewer than 100,000 clones, with about 82% occurring only once. The germline V gene encodes CDR1 SGHNT and CDR2 YYREEE (reference sequence). The V gene end was trimmed by 0 bases and the J gene end by 5 bases; junction bases not matched to a gene: 5. This CDR3 has 16 amino acids. This rearrangement joins TRBV5-4 to TRBJ2-5, with 12 positions matching TRBD2. Sequenced here: PBMCs, sampled 255 days after intestinal transplant. The sequence derives from a human patient who received an intestinal transplant, so some T cells may come from the graft donor. This CDR3 reads CASSLGLAGGRETQYF. Written as DNA, the CDR3 is TGTGCCAGCAGCTTGGGCCTAGCGGGGGGGCGTGAGACCCAGTACTTC.